This T cell receptor beta chain was captured in a study of T cell responses to AZD1222 COVID-19 vaccine. Study outcomes and limitations: In a largely white British group with more females than males, clonal diversity was possibly underestimated. Samples come after the peak T cell response, not at day 14.

Clones were read by immunoSEQ multiplex PCR, and TCRdb kept only the in-frame ones, dropping some. The data hold 95,000 to 110,000 clones, with roughly 91% observed a single time. Of note for this clone: Its antigen is unidentified.

V lost 0 bases to trimming and J lost 4 bases, with 13 bases between them. Germline V gene data show CDR1 as SGHTA and CDR2 as FQGTGA. This CDR3 comprises 16 residues. The rearrangement joins TRBV7-3 to TRBJ2-1, with D perhaps given as TRBD1 or TRBD2 (5 bases each). This TCR came from an adult in good health. The source was peripheral blood, collected on day 0 of AZD1222 vaccination. This CDR3 reads CASSLTGDPSYNEQFF. The CDR3 nucleotides are TGTGCCAGCAGCTTAACGGGGGACCCCTCATACAATGAGCAGTTCTTC.